A single T cell receptor (beta chain) is shown here with its context. V lost 4 bases and J 0 bases, leaving 8 bases between the germline ends. The germline V gene has CDR1 SGHRS and CDR2 YFSETQ. There are 14 residues in the CDR3. This sample is part of a study of control samples from healthy donors and cancer patients. The table came from immunoSEQ multiplex PCR; TCRdb's copy has only in-frame clones and leaves some out. The sample has tens of thousands of clones, about four fifths seen once. This chain connects TRBV5-1 to TRBJ1-3; D is perhaps TRBD1 (6 bases). The sample consisted of blood. The sequence was obtained from a man between 65 and 85 years old in good health. CDR3 loop: CASSGDISGNTIYF. The CDR3 DNA is TGCGCCAGCAGCGGGGACATCTCTGGAAACACCATATATTTT.